This TCR beta chain was sequenced for a study of T cell responses to AZD1222 COVID-19 vaccine. This CDR3 has 13 amino acids. The germline V gene has CDR1 SEHNR and CDR2 FQNEAQ (reference sequence). V shed 3 bases and J shed 3 bases, with 8 bases lying between them. Some clones are missing from TCRdb's copy, which holds only in-frame ones; the method was immunoSEQ multiplex PCR. This table holds 100,000 to 130,000 clones, about 90% found once. The V call is TRBV7-9, the J call TRBJ1-1, with D hard to call. Material: peripheral blood, obtained 28 days after the second AZD1222 dose. This sequence originates from an adult who received the AZD1222 COVID-19 vaccine. The CDR3 coding sequence is TGTGCCAGCAGCTTTGCCTCATACACTGAAGCTTTCTTT. This encodes CASSFASYTEAFF.